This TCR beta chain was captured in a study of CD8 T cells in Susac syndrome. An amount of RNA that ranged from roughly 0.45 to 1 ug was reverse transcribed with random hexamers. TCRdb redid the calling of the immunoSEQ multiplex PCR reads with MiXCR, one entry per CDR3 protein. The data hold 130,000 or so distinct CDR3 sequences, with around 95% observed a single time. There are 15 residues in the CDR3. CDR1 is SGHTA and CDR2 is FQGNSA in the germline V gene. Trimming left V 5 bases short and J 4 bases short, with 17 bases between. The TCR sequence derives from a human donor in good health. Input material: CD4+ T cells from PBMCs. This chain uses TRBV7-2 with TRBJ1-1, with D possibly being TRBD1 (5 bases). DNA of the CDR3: TGTGCCAGCAGCAACATCTGGGGCGGGAGCACTGAAGCTTTCTTT. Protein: CASSNIWGGSTEAFF.